This T cell receptor beta chain was observed in a study of blood T cell repertoires in COVID-19. Membership in each cohort depended on participant-reported clinical history. In the original analysis: Amplification with reference gene primers provided the estimates of nucleated cell counts. Sequenced by immunoSEQ multiplex PCR; TCRdb stores in-frame clones only, minus some. D and trimming come from the DNA, and the V and J calls and clone size come from that table. The table records roughly 240,000 clones, roughly 85% of them present only once. V shed 5 bases and J 3 bases; nucleotides not matched to a gene: 11. Germline V CDR1 and CDR2: SEHNR, FQNEAQ (reference sequence). This CDR3 has 16 residues.

This rearrangement joins TRBV7-9 to TRBJ1-2, with TRBD1 matching 8 bases. The TCR originated in a woman between 45 and 65 years old with acute COVID-19. Material for sequencing was PBMCs or T cells enriched from blood (not recorded which). This CDR3 reads CASSRRQGYKDYGYTF. The CDR3 nucleotides are TGTGCCAGCAGCCGGAGACAGGGGTATAAAGACTATGGCTACACCTTC.